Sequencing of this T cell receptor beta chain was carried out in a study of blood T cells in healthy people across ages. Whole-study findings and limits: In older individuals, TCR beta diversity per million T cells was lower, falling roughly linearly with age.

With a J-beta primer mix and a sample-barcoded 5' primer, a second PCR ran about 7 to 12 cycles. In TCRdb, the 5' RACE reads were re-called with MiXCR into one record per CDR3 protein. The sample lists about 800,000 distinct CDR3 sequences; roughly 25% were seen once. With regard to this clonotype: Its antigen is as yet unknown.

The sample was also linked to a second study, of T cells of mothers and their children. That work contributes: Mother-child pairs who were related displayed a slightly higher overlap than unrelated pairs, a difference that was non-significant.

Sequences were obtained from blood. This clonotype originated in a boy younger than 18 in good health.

DNA for the CDR3: TGTGCCAGCAGTTTTAAGGGAAACCTCGGAGCTTTCTTT. Protein: CASSFKGNLGAFF. This sequence joins TRBV12-3 or TRBV12-4 and TRBJ1-1; the D is unclear. The CDR3 is 13 amino acids. V lost 3 bases and J lost 10, with 15 bases in between.